These 23 T cell receptor beta chains were all obtained from the same sample, sequenced in a study of patients and donors after allogeneic stem cell transplantation. A single record per CDR3 protein comes from TCRdb applying MiXCR to the RT-PCR reads. The data show about a million distinct CDR3 sequences, roughly 18% seen once. Source material: blood, either unsorted or a sorted T cell fraction (not recorded which). The receptors shown here come from a human donor who was either an allogeneic HSCT recipient or a stem cell or donor lymphocyte infusion donor (not recorded which). It is not recorded whose cells these are; they may come from a transplant donor.

This clonotype occurred a few times. The rearrangement links TRBV9 to TRBJ2-4; D ambiguous. The CDR3 length is 12 residues. Germline V gives CDR1 SGDLS, CDR2 YYNGEE. The V and J ends lost 4 bases and 15 bases respectively, with 17 bases between them. The CDR3: CASSSDGLIPYF. CDR3 sequence (DNA): TGTGCCAGCAGCTCAGACGGCCTAATCCCGTACTTC.

This clonotype was recorded only once. This sequence joins TRBV7-3 and TRBJ2-2, with a tentative D call TRBD1 (5 bases). The V end lost 5 bases, the J end lost 4 bases, and 11 bases lay between the germline ends. The germline gives CDR1 SGHTA, CDR2 FQGTGA. This CDR3 has 14 amino acids. The CDR3 DNA follows: TGTGCCAGCAGCCAGGGTCAACGCACCGGGGAGCTGTTTTTT. Translating gives CASSQGQRTGELFF. Full variable domain (missing parts from reference TRBV7-3 and TRBJ2-2): GAGVSQTPSNKVTEKGKYVELRCDPISGHTALYWYRQSLGQGPEFLIYFQGTGAADDSGLPNDRFFAVRPEGSVSTLKIQRTERGDSAVYLCASSQGQRTGELFFGEGSRLTVL.

This clonotype was counted a few times. The J gene is TRBJ1-5, the V gene TRBV24-1, with 7 bases fitting TRBD1. With V trimmed by 3 bases and J by 3 bases, 4 bases remained unmatched. The length of the CDR3 is 15 residues. Germline CDR1 is KGHDR and CDR2 is SFDVKD. The CDR3 is CATSDPTGPNQPQHF. The CDR3 bases are TGTGCCACCAGTGATCCGACAGGGCCCAATCAGCCCCAGCATTTT.

J is TRBJ1-3 and V is TRBV12-3 or TRBV12-4; TRBD1 matches at 9 bases. The length of the CDR3 is 14 residues. V was clipped by 5 bases and J by 2 bases; unmatched bases: 1. The CDR3 DNA reads as TGTGCCAGCAGTACAGGGGGCCCTGGAAACACCATATATTTT. Translation gives CASSTGGPGNTIYF.

This clonotype appeared a few times. The chain combines TRBV7-9 with TRBJ1-2; 7 nucleotides agree with TRBD1. From germline, CDR1 is SEHNR and CDR2 FQNEAQ (reference sequence). J was trimmed by 11 bases and V by 8 bases; bases with no gene match: 14. The CDR3 contains 13 residues. The CDR3 DNA follows: TGTGCCAGCCCAACCCCCGGACAGGCCGAGTACACCTTC. This encodes CASPTPGQAEYTF.

This clonotype was detected ten times or more. The J gene is TRBJ2-7, the V gene TRBV12-3 or TRBV12-4; D could derive from TRBD1 or TRBD2 (5 bases each). The CDR3 sequence is 13 residues long. V was pared by 1 base and J by 5 bases, with 9 bases between. CDR3 sequence (DNA): TGTGCCAGCAGTTTAGTAGGGGACCACGAGCAGTACTTC. As protein: CASSLVGDHEQYF.

A few counts support this clonotype. The V gene is TRBV7-2, the J gene TRBJ1-3; 10 bases fit TRBD1. CDR1 is SGHTA and CDR2 is FQGNSA in the germline V gene. CDR3 length: 16 amino acids. Unmatched junction bases numbered 2, after V lost 3 bases and J lost 0 bases. CDR3 bases: TGTGCCAGCAGCTTGGGACAGGGGATCTCTGGAAACACCATATATTTT. Amino acids: CASSLGQGISGNTIYF.

The chain's CDR3 is CASSLPGLANEQFF. The DNA of the CDR3 is TGCGCCAGCAGCTTGCCGGGACTTGCAAATGAGCAGTTCTTC. This sequence joins TRBV5-1 and TRBJ2-1; D may be TRBD2 (6 bases). Trimming cost V 1 base and J 7 bases, with 12 bases left between them. Germline assignment: CDR1 SGHRS and CDR2 YFSETQ. The CDR3 runs to 14 residues.

In this sample, this clonotype turned up many times. CDR3 DNA: TGTGCCAGCAGCCCCCGAGGAGGGTCCGGGGAGCTGTTTTTT. Translated, it gives CASSPRGGSGELFF. The chain combines TRBV12-3 or TRBV12-4 with TRBJ2-2; D perhaps matches TRBD2 (6 bases). V gave up 6 bases and J gave up 6 bases, with 14 bases separating them. This CDR3 has 14 residues.

The rearrangement uses TRBV6-2 or TRBV6-3 and TRBJ2-7; D assignment may be TRBD1 or TRBD2 (5 bases each). Per the germline V gene, CDR1 is MNHEY and CDR2 is SVGEGT. The CDR3 spans 15 residues. Deletions cut 0 bases from V and 3 bases from J, with 12 bases between. CDR3 region: CASSYSTGTLYEQYF. Written as DNA, the CDR3 is TGTGCCAGCAGTTACTCGACCGGGACCCTCTACGAGCAGTACTTC.

This clonotype was counted a few times. This sequence joins TRBV10-3 and TRBJ2-4; 8 positions agree with TRBD1. Trimming removed 10 bases from V and 5 bases from J; junction bases left unmatched: 4. Germline CDR1 is ENHRY and CDR2 is SYGVKD. The CDR3 is 12 amino acids. The CDR3 nucleotides are TGTGCCACCGCAGGGGGCGAAAACATTCAGTACTTC. Encoded protein: CATAGGENIQYF.

This clonotype came up many times. The chain's CDR3 is CASSPNLQGAEAFF. The CDR3 nucleotides read TGTGCCAGCAGTCCAAACCTACAGGGTGCTGAAGCTTTCTTT. J is TRBJ1-1 and V is TRBV12-3 or TRBV12-4; possible D gene TRBD1, 6 bases. The CDR3 sequence is 14 residues long. V was shortened by 5 bases and J by 6 bases, with 16 bases between the two germline ends.

The genes are TRBV25-1 and TRBJ1-1, with 9 bases fitting TRBD1. Germline V gene data show CDR1 as MGHDK and CDR2 as SYGVNS. J gave up 6 bases and V 9 bases, and 8 bases lay outside the gene matches. This CDR3 contains 13 residues. The CDR3 bases are TGTGCCAGTGCCGGGACAGGGTACGCTGAAGCTTTCTTT. Translation gives CASAGTGYAEAFF.

There are a few counts of this clonotype. J is TRBJ1-2 and V is TRBV20-1; D remains unclear. The CDR3 sequence is 12 residues long. Germline V gene sequence: CDR1 DFQATT, CDR2 SNEGSKA (reference sequence). The V gene lost 8 bases and the J gene lost 7 bases, with 17 bases spanning the gap. DNA for the CDR3: TGCAGTCCCCAGACCGGCAAGGGTGGCTACACCTTC. This sequence encodes CSPQTGKGGYTF.

Concerning this clonotype: The germline gene is not matched at one end of the junction; a read error may be the cause. The chain recombines TRBV10-3 with TRBJ1-2; tentative D call: TRBD1 (5 bases). In germline, CDR1 is ENHRY, CDR2 SYGVKD. This CDR3 is built from 13 residues. The CDR3 is CAISPQANNGYTF. The CDR3 DNA sequence: TGTGCCATCAGCCCACAGGCTAACAATGGCTACACCTTC.

The genes are TRBV20-1 and TRBJ2-1; D tentatively fits TRBD1 or TRBD2 (5 bases each). V dropped 7 bases and J dropped 2 bases, with 15 bases sitting between them. Germline V lookup: CDR1 DFQATT, CDR2 SNEGSKA (reference sequence). There are 14 residues in the CDR3. The CDR3, as DNA: TGCAGTGGGGGGAAGGGACCGGCCTACAATGAGCAGTTCTTC. Amino acid sequence: CSGGKGPAYNEQFF.

In this sample, this clonotype turned up a few times. The rearrangement links TRBV6-5 to TRBJ1-1; no clear D. V shed 1 base and J shed 7 bases, with 10 bases lying between them. The CDR3 contains 13 residues. The germline V gene has CDR1 MNHEY and CDR2 SVGAGI. CDR3 sequence: CASSYFRRGEAFF. In DNA, the CDR3 is TGTGCCAGCAGTTACTTCAGACGAGGTGAAGCTTTCTTT.

This chain links TRBV7-8 with TRBJ2-2, with 10 nucleotides matching TRBD2. Trimming cost V 5 bases and J 5 bases; bases outside gene matches: 11. This CDR3 has 17 amino acids. From germline, CDR1 is SGHVS and CDR2 FQNEAQ. CDR3 region: CASSNRPGTSVTGELFF. Written as DNA, the CDR3 is TGTGCCAGCAGCAATCGTCCCGGGACTAGCGTTACCGGGGAGCTGTTTTTT.

The table lists this clonotype with many counts. This chain links TRBV24-1 with TRBJ2-4; no reliable D call. There are 12 residues in the CDR3. Germline V CDR1 and CDR2: KGHDR, SFDVKD. Trimming cost V 0 bases and J 7 bases, with 3 bases left between them. CDR3 in amino acids: CATSDLRNIQYF. DNA for the CDR3: TGTGCCACCAGTGATTTGAGGAACATTCAGTACTTC.

This chain joins TRBV27 and TRBJ1-4, with TRBD1 as a possible D gene (5 bases). With 10 bases removed from V and 5 bases from J, the gap between germline ends came to 17 bases. CDR1 is MNHEY and CDR2 is SMNVEV in the germline V gene (reference sequence). The CDR3 sequence is 14 residues long. CDR3 DNA: TGTGCCACCAAGGGCCGGGACCCCAATGAAAAACTGTTTTTT. It translates to CATKGRDPNEKLFF.

Many counts were recorded for this clonotype. The chain links TRBV12-3 or TRBV12-4 to TRBJ2-3, with 9 bases identical to TRBD2. This CDR3 comprises 15 residues. J gave up 1 base and V 9 bases, and 8 bases lay outside the gene matches. CDR3 DNA: TGTGCCAGGTCCGAGACTAGCGGCTGCACAGATACGCAGTATTTT. It codes for CARSETSGCTDTQYF.

This clonotype appeared a few times. CDR3 DNA: TGCAGTGCTGTCCTAAGTGGACGTTGGGCGGGTGAGCAGTTCTTC. This gives the protein CSAVLSGRWAGEQFF. V usage is TRBV20-1 and J usage is TRBJ2-1; weak D call: TRBD2 (5 bases). V was clipped by 5 bases and J by 9 bases, with 23 bases between them. The CDR3 extends over 15 amino acids. Germline assignment: CDR1 DFQATT and CDR2 SNEGSKA (reference sequence).

Only a few counts were recorded for this clonotype. The rearrangement uses TRBV5-6 and TRBJ2-3; no clear D. The CDR3 is 13 residues long. V was pared by 4 bases and J by 2 bases, with 8 bases between. Per the germline V gene, CDR1 is SGHDT and CDR2 is YYEEEE. The CDR3 DNA sequence: TGTGCCAGCAGCCCACTAAACACAGATACGCAGTATTTT. Translating gives CASSPLNTDTQYF.